The 22 T cell receptor delta chains below were found in one sample sequenced in a study of γδ T cells in repeated Plasmodium falciparum infection. Gammadelta T cells were flow-sorted from PBMC into Vgamma9/Vdelta2+ and Vdelta2-negative populations for bulk analysis. TCRdb called clones anew from the multiplex PCR reads with CATT. The sample has about 89,000 delta-chain clones, over 1.3% seen once. Material: gamma-delta T cells from blood. Source of these receptors: a pool of human donors (malaria-infected and uninfected, not separated).

This clone occurred a few times. This DNA's translation differs at residue 5 from TCRdb's protein, which comes from a much larger clone; a read error is likely, and the protein shown is translated from the DNA. The rearrangement uses TRDV2 and TRDJ1, with 9 bases fitting TRDD3. The J gene was missing in TCRdb and was found by matching the end of the DNA to germline. V shed 8 bases, J shed 0 bases, and the junction held 6 bases outside the gene matches. CDR1 and CDR2 (germline): GEAIGNYY, EKD. CDR3 size: 14 residues. CDR3 nucleotides: TGTGCCTTTGCCTCTGGGGGATACACCGATAAACTCATCTTT. Residues: CAFASGGYTDKLIF.

This clone was observed a few times. The TCRdb protein, from a much larger clone, departs from this DNA's translation at residue 8, likely by read error; the protein shown derives from the DNA. The chain couples TRDV1 to TRDJ1; 12 nucleotides agree with TRDD3. The J gene, missing from TCRdb, was assigned here through DNA to germline matching. V trimming: 0 bases; J trimming: 0 bases; junction bases outside the gene matches: 17. Germline CDR1 reads TSWWSYY; CDR2 reads QGS. This CDR3 spans 22 amino acids. CDR3 sequence: CALGELSYLHLLGDTHTDKLIF. The CDR3 region has the DNA TGTGCTCTTGGGGAACTTTCATACCTACACCTACTGGGGGATACTCACACCGATAAACTCATCTTT.

This clone appeared a few times. A far larger clone lies a single base away; this is likely a read error. Different DNA sequences within this sample yield the same CDR3. No J gene was named, though the V gene is TRDV1; the table's D gene call, TRDD3, was not cross checked with the DNA. CDR3 length: 21 residues. CDR1 is TSWWSYY, CDR2 QGS, per germline. The DNA of the CDR3 is TGTGCTCTTGGGGAACTCAAGCGGACGGGTCACCATCAATGGGGCACCGATAAACTCATCTTC. Amino acids: CALGELKRTGHHQWGTDKLIF.

Turning to this clone: The mismatch at residue 12 between this DNA's translation and the TCRdb protein of a much larger clone likely reflects a read error; the protein shown is translated from the DNA. No call exists for the J gene, whereas the V gene is TRDV1; the table's D call TRDD3 went unverified against the DNA. There are 13 residues in the CDR3. Germline lookup yields CDR1 TSWWSYY and CDR2 QGS. Here the CDR3 DNA reads TGTGCTCTTGGGGGATTTTGGTGTAATAAACTCACCTTT. Its protein product is CALGGFWCNKLTF.

There are many counts of this clone. The TCRdb record carries a much larger clone's protein, which differs from this DNA's translation at residue 10; a read error is the likely cause, and the protein listed here is the DNA translation. The gene calls are TRDV2 and TRDJ2; TRDD2 matches 8 bases. In the absence of a J gene in TCRdb, the DNA was matched to germline to assign it here. This CDR3 contains 18 residues. Germline CDR1 and CDR2: GEAIGNYY and EKD. J lost 0 bases, V lost 1 base, and 9 bases had no gene match. The CDR3 protein is CACDTLPTGGALTAQLFF. The CDR3 DNA is TGTGCCTGTGACACACTTCCTACAGGGGGAGCTTTGACAGCACAACTCTTCTTT.

This clone was seen many times. With only one base between it and a far larger clone, this is likely a read error. The sample holds other DNA sequences that translate to the same CDR3. This sequence joins TRDV2 and TRDJ1; D call uncertain. Germline CDR1 is GEAIGNYY and CDR2 is EKD. The CDR3 spans 13 residues. Here the CDR3 DNA reads TGTGCATGTGACAGTGTAGGAGTCGATAAACTCATCTTT. This encodes CACDSVGVDKLIF.

Note on this clone: This likely reflects a read error, since a far larger clone is one base away. Additional DNA sequences in this sample encode the identical CDR3. The V gene call reads TRDV2; no J gene was called; the table's D call, TRDD3, has no DNA check behind it. From germline, CDR1 is GEAIGNYY and CDR2 EKD. CDR3 size: 19 residues. The CDR3 region has the DNA TGTGCCTGTGACACCGTACTGGGGGATACCTCCTGGGACACCCGACAGATGTTCTTC. Its translation: CACDTVLGDTSWDTRQMFF.

Concerning this clone: The TCRdb protein, from a much larger clone, departs from this DNA's translation at residue 22, likely by read error; the protein shown derives from the DNA. The rearrangement joins TRDV1 to TRDJ1, with 10 nucleotides matching TRDD3. The CDR3 totals 24 residues. CDR1 is TSWWSYY and CDR2 is QGS in the germline V gene. The DNA for the CDR3 is TGTGCTCTTGGGGGAGAGATGCCTTCCTATCTCTCTCTCCTAACTGGGGGATTTTTCGGTAAACGCATCTTT. Translating it yields CALGGEMPSYLSLLTGGFFGKRIF.

V and J are TRDV2 and TRDJ1; 12 bases agree with TRDD3. In the absence of a J gene in TCRdb, the DNA was matched to germline to assign it here. This CDR3 is 17 amino acids long. Germline V CDR1 and CDR2: GEAIGNYY, EKD. The ends lost 5 bases at V and 5 bases at J; junction bases unmatched: 14. The CDR3 sequence is CACVSNSGGYATDKLIF. In nucleotides, the CDR3 is TGTGCCTGTGTGTCTAACTCTGGGGGATACGCAACTGATAAACTCATCTTT.

This clone was seen more than once but under ten times. One base separates it from a far larger clone, so it is likely a read error. The sample has other DNA sequences that encode this CDR3 too. CDR3 DNA: TGTGCCTGTGACCCAGTGGGGGCCCCGGGTGACACCGATAAACTCATCTTT. It specifies CACDPVGAPGDTDKLIF. The V call is TRDV2, the J call TRDJ1; D is possibly TRDD3 (6 bases). Germline CDR1 GEAIGNYY, CDR2 EKD. The CDR3 loop spans 17 amino acids. The V end was cut by 3 bases, the J end by 0 bases, with 19 bases between.

This clone was observed at least ten times. Only one base separates this from a far larger clonotype, so it likely reflects a read error. Other nucleotide sequences from this sample produce the same CDR3. The chain joins TRDV2 to TRDJ1, with 9 bases that match TRDD3. Matching the DNA to germline supplied the J gene, which TCRdb does not give. Losses at the gene ends were 7 bases for V and 0 bases for J; bases not matched to a gene: 14. CDR3 size: 17 residues. Germline CDR1 and CDR2: GEAIGNYY and EKD. CDR3 amino acids: CACNYLGDQGYTDKLIF. CDR3 nucleotide sequence: TGTGCCTGCAACTATCTGGGGGATCAAGGGTACACCGATAAACTCATCTTT.

There are many counts of this clone. TCRdb shows a much larger clone's protein in place of this DNA's translation, and the two differ at residue 16, likely through a read error; the protein shown is translated from the DNA. The chain couples TRDV2 to TRDJ1; the D gene is possibly TRDD3 (6 bases). The V gene's germline CDR1 is GEAIGNYY and CDR2 EKD. The CDR3 length is 17 residues. CDR3 nucleotides: TGTGCCTGTGACACCGTGGGGGTTACTCTGTACACCGATAAACTCACCTTT. Protein: CACDTVGVTLYTDKLTF.

Comment on this clone: The translation of this DNA and the TCRdb protein of a much larger clone differ at residue 8, probably owing to a read error; the protein shown here is translated from the DNA. This chain links TRDV2 with TRDJ1, with 9 bases that match TRDD3. As TCRdb names no J gene, one was assigned here on the basis of a DNA match to germline. From germline, CDR1 is GEAIGNYY and CDR2 EKD. J gave up 0 bases and V 0 bases, and 22 bases lay outside the gene matches. The CDR3 totals 22 residues. CDR3 nucleotides: TGTGCCTGTGACACCCCCGACAGAAGACCTTCCTCTTCTGGGGGATACACCGATAAACTCATCTTT. Protein sequence: CACDTPDRRPSSSGGYTDKLIF.

This clone was picked up a small number of times. TCRdb pairs this DNA with a much larger clone's protein that differs at residue 5, likely a read error; the protein shown was translated from the DNA. The chain is built from TRDV2 and TRDJ1, with 11 nucleotides matching TRDD3. The J gene is not listed in TCRdb, so it was assigned here from a DNA match to germline. Trimming at V came to 2 bases and at J to 8 bases, leaving 12 bases not matched to a gene. Per the germline V gene, CDR1 is GEAIGNYY and CDR2 is EKD. This CDR3 region has 16 residues. The CDR3 loop reads CACDSLGDTHTLKLIF. CDR3 coding DNA: TGTGCCTGTGACAGTCTGGGGGATACCCACACCCTAAAACTCATCTTT.

A few counts support this clone. This DNA translates differently at residue 15 from the TCRdb protein, which is that of a much larger clone; a read error is likely, and the protein shown is the DNA's own translation. This chain uses TRDV2 with TRDJ1, with D perhaps matching TRDD3 (7 bases). In the absence of a J gene in TCRdb, the DNA was matched to germline to assign it here. The CDR3 runs 20 residues. Germline-derived CDR1 and CDR2 are GEAIGNYY and EKD. Trimming pared 3 bases from V and 3 bases from J, leaving 31 bases between. CDR3 sequence: CACDAGTPVALGSYADKLIF. CDR3 in DNA: TGTGCCTGTGACGCCGGGACCCCAGTGGCACTGGGGTCCTACGCCGATAAACTCATCTTT.

In its sample, this clone was seen a few times. TCRdb's entry gives the protein of a much larger clone, which mismatches this DNA's translation at residue 11, likely from a read error; the protein reported here is translated from the DNA. This chain uses TRDV2 with TRDJ1; 9 nucleotides agree with TRDD3. CDR1 is GEAIGNYY, CDR2 EKD, per germline. J lost 1 base, V lost 0 bases, and 14 bases had no gene match. The CDR3 contains 19 residues. The CDR3 loop reads CACDTLPPGGCGSTDKLIF. CDR3 sequence (DNA): TGTGCCTGTGACACCCTGCCTCCTGGGGGATGCGGAAGCACCGATAAACTCATCTTT.

This clone was observed a few times. The mismatch at residue 6 between this DNA's translation and the TCRdb protein of a much larger clone likely reflects a read error; the protein shown is translated from the DNA. V and J are TRDV2 and TRDJ3, with 10 bases identical to TRDD3. TCRdb supplies no J gene; here it was assigned by aligning the nucleotide sequence to germline. Unmatched junction bases numbered 7, after V lost 3 bases and J lost 0 bases. This CDR3 comprises 19 residues. Germline values: CDR1 GEAIGNYY, CDR2 EKD. This CDR3 is CACDRGGYARSWDTRQMFF. For the CDR3, the DNA is TGTGCCTGTGACCGGGGGGGATACGCCCGCTCCTGGGACACCCGACAGATGTTTTTC.

This clone was recorded a few times. This sequence is one base from a far larger clone and is likely a read error. The sample contains more than one DNA sequence encoding this CDR3. The chain employs TRDV2 and TRDJ2, with 7 bases matching TRDD3. Here the J gene came from matching the DNA to germline, since TCRdb omits it. The V gene's germline CDR1 is GEAIGNYY and CDR2 EKD. The CDR3 runs to 19 residues. In DNA form, the CDR3 reads TGTGCCTGTGACCGGCGGGTAATGCTGGGGATAATACGGGCAGCGCAACTCTTCTTT. Residues: CACDRRVMLGIIRAAQLFF.

On this clone: The translation of this DNA and the TCRdb protein of a much larger clone differ at residue 3, probably owing to a read error; the protein shown here is translated from the DNA. The J gene is TRDJ1, the V gene TRDV3, with 7 bases matching TRDD3. Germline V CDR1 and CDR2: TVYSNPD, GDNSRS (reference sequence). Trimming at V came to 5 bases and at J to 1 base, leaving 13 bases not matched to a gene. The CDR3 runs to 15 residues. The DNA for the CDR3 is TGTGCCCTTACGAGGGGGATCAGAGGCACCGATAAACTCATCTTT. Translation: CALTRGIRGTDKLIF.

The chain employs TRDV1 and TRDJ1; 10 positions agree with TRDD3. Since TCRdb gives no J gene, matching the DNA to germline was used here to assign it. The CDR3 sequence is 19 residues long. Germline V gene data show CDR1 as TSWWSYY and CDR2 as QGS. Losses at the gene ends were 2 bases for V and 0 bases for J; bases not matched to a gene: 12. Here the CDR3 reads CALGEALTGGWEYTDKLIF. The DNA for the CDR3 is TGTGCTCTTGGGGAAGCTCTTACTGGGGGATGGGAGTACACCGATAAACTCATCTTT.

Note on this clone: TCRdb's listed protein matches a much larger clone and diverges from this DNA's translation at residue 13, likely through a read error; the protein shown comes from the DNA. The rearrangement uses TRDV3 and TRDJ1; D not certain. The CDR3 sequence is 14 residues long. Germline V gene lookup returns CDR1 TVYSNPD and CDR2 GDNSRS (reference sequence). As DNA, the CDR3 is TGTGCCTATGGTAGGGAGACTCACACCGATAAACTCACCTTT. Amino acids: CAYGRETHTDKLTF.

A word on this clone: Since a far larger clone is one base different, this is likely a read error. The rearrangement links TRDV1 to TRDJ1, with D possibly being TRDD3 (6 bases). TCRdb does not report a J gene; here it was assigned by matching the DNA to germline references. The CDR3 length is 17 residues. Germline V gene data show CDR1 as TSWWSYY and CDR2 as QGS. Here the CDR3 DNA reads TGCGCTCTTGGGGAAGTGAATGGGGGTCCCTACACCGATAAACTCATCTTT. Translated: CALGEVNGGPYTDKLIF.